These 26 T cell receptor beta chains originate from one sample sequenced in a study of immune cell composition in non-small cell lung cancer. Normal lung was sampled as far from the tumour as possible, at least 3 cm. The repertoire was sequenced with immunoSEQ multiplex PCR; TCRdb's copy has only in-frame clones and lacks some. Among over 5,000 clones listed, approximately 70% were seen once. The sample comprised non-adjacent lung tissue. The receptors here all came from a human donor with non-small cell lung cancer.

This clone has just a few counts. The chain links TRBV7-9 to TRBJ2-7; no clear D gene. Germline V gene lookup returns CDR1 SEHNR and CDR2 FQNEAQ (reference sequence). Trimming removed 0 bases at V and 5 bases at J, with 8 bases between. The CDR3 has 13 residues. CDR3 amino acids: CASSLARQNEQYF. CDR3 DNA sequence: TGTGCCAGCAGCTTAGCGCGGCAGAACGAGCAGTACTTC.

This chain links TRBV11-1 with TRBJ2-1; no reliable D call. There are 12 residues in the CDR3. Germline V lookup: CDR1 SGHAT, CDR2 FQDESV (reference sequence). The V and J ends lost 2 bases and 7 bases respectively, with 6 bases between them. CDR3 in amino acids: CASSLLYNEQFF. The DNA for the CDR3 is TGTGCCAGCAGCTTATTATATAATGAGCAGTTCTTC.

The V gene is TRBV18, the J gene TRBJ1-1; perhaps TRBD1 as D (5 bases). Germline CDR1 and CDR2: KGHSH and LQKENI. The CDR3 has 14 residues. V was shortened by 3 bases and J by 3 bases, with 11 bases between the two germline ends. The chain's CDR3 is CASSPGQGYTEAFF. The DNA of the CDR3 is TGTGCCAGCTCACCGGGGCAGGGCTACACTGAAGCTTTCTTT.

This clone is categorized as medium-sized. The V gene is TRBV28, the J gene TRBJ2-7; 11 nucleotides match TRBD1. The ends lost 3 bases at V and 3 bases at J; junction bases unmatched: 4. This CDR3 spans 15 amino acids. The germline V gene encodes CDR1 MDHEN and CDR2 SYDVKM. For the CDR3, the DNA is TGTGCCAGCAGTTTCGCCGGGACAGGGGGCTACGAGCAGTACTTC. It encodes CASSFAGTGGYEQYF.

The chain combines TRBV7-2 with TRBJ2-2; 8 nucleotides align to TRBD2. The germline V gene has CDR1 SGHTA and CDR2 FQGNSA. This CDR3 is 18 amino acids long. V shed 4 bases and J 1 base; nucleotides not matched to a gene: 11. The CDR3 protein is CASSWQGSGGGNTGELFF. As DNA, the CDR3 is TGTGCCAGCAGCTGGCAAGGGAGCGGGGGTGGGAACACCGGGGAGCTGTTTTTT. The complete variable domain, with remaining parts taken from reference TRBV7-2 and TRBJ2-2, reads GAGVSQSPSNKVTEKGKDVELRCDPISGHTALYWYRQSLGQGLEFLIYFQGNSAPDKSGLPSDRFSAERTGGSVSTLTIQRTQQEDSAVYLCASSWQGSGGGNTGELFFGEGSRLTVL.

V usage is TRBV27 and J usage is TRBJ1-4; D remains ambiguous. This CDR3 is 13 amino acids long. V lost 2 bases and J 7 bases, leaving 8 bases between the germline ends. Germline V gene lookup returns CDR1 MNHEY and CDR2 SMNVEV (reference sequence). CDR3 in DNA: TGTGCCAGCAGTTTAGGAGGGCTTGAAAAACTGTTTTTT. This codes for CASSLGGLEKLFF.

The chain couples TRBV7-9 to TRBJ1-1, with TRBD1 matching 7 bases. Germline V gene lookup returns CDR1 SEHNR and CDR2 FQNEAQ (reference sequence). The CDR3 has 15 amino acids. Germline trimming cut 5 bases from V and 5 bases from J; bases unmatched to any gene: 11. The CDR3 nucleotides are TGTGCCAGCAGCCCACCTGGCCAGGGGGTGACTGAAGCTTTCTTT. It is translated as CASSPPGQGVTEAFF.

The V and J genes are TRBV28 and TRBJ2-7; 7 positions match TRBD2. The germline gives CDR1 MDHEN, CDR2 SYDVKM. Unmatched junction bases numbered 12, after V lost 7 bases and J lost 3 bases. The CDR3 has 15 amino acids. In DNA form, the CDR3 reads TGTGCCAGCATTGGGGGAGGGGCAAGGGGCTACGAGCAGTACTTC. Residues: CASIGGGARGYEQYF.

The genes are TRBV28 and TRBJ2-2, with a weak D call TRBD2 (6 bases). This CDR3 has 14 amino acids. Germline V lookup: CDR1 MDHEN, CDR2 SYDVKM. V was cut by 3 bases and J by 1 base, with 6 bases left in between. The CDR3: CASSLGGNTGELFF. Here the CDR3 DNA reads TGTGCCAGCAGTTTGGGAGGGAACACCGGGGAGCTGTTTTTT.

This CDR3 reads CASSLYAVNTEAFF. The CDR3 nucleotides are TGTGCCAGTAGTCTATATGCGGTGAACACTGAAGCTTTCTTT. The chain links TRBV19 to TRBJ1-1, with unresolved D. V lost 5 bases to trimming and J lost 0 bases, with 10 bases between them. This CDR3 has 14 amino acids. The germline V gene has CDR1 LNHDA and CDR2 SQIVND (reference sequence).

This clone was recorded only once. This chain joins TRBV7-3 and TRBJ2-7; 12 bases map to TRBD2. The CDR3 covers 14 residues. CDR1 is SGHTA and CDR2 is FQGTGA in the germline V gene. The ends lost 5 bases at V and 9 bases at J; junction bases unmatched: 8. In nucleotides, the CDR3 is TGTGCCAGCAGCCCGACTAGCGGGGGTAGTAGGCAGTACTTC. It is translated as CASSPTSGGSRQYF.

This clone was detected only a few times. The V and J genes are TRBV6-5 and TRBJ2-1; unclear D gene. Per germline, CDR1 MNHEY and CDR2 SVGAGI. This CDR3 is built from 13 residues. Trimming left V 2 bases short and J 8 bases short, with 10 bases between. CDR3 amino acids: CASSYPNTDEQFF. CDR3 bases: TGTGCCAGCAGTTACCCGAATACGGATGAGCAGTTCTTC.

The CDR3 is CASRTPGQTYNEQFF. The CDR3 DNA reads TGTGCCAGCCGAACACCGGGACAGACCTACAATGAGCAGTTCTTC. This chain uses TRBV6-6 with TRBJ2-1, with 7 nucleotides matching TRBD1. This CDR3 comprises 15 residues. Germline V gene lookup returns CDR1 MNHNY and CDR2 SVGAGI (reference sequence). V lost 8 bases and J lost 2; bases outside the gene matches: 9.

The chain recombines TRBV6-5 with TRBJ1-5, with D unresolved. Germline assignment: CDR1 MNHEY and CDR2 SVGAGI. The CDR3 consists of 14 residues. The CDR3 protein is CATQREDGDQPQHF. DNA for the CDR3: TGTGCTACCCAGCGGGAGGACGGTGATCAGCCCCAGCATTTT.

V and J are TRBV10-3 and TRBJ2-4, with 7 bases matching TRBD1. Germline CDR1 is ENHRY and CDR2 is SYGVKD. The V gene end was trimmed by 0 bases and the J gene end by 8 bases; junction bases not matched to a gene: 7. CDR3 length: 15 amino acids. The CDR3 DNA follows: TGTGCCATCAGTGAGTCCCCAGGGGGTAGAGACATTCAGTACTTC. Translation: CAISESPGGRDIQYF.

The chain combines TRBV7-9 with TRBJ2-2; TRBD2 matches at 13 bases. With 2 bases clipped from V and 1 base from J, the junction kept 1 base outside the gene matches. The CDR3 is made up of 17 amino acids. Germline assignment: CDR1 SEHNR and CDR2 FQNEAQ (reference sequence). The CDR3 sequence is CASSLRLAGGNTGELFF. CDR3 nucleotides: TGTGCCAGCAGCTTACGACTAGCGGGGGGGAACACCGGGGAGCTGTTTTTT.

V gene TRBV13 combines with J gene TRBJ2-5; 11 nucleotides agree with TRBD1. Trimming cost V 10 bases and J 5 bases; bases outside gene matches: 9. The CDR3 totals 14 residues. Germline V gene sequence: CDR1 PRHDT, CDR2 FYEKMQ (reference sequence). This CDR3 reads CATSLDRGRETQYF. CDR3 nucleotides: TGTGCCACCAGTTTGGACAGGGGGCGGGAGACCCAGTACTTC. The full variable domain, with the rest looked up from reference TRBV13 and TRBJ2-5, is AAGVIQSPRHLIKEKRETATLKCYPIPRHDTVYWYQQGPGQDPQFLISFYEKMQSDKGSIPDRFSAQQFSDYHSELNMSSLELGDSALYFCATSLDRGRETQYFGPGTRLLVL.

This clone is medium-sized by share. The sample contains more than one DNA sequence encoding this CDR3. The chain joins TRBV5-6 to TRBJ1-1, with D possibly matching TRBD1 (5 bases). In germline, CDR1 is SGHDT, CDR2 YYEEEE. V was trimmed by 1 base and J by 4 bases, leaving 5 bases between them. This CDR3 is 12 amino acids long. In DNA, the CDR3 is TGTGCCAGCAGCTTGAGGGGCACTGAAGCTTTCTTT. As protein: CASSLRGTEAFF.

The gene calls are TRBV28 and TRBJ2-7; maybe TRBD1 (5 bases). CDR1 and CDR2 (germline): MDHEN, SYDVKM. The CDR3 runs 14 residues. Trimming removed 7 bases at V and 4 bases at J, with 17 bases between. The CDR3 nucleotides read TGTGCCAGCAAAAGGGGTCAGGCCAAATACGAGCAGTACTTC. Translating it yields CASKRGQAKYEQYF.

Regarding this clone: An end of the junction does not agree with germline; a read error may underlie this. The CDR3 loop is CASSPGLPLGKDF. The DNA for the CDR3 is TGTGCCAGCAGCCCGGGACTTCCCCTGGGGAAGGACTTC. The rearrangement uses TRBV7-2 and TRBJ2-7; D may be TRBD2 (6 bases). CDR1 is SGHTA and CDR2 is FQGNSA in the germline V gene. CDR3 length equals 13 residues.

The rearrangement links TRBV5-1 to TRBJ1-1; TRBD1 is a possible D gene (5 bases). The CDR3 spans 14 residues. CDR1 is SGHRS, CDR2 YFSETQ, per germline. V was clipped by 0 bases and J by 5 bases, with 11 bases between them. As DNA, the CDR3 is TGCGCCAGCAGCTTGGTGGGCAGGGAAACTGAAGCTTTCTTT. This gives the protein CASSLVGRETEAFF.

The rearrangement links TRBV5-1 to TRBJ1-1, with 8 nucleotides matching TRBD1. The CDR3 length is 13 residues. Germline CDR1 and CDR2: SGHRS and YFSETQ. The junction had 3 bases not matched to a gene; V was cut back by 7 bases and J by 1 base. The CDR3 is CASGGQGNTEAFF. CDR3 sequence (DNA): TGCGCCAGCGGCGGACAGGGGAACACTGAAGCTTTCTTT.

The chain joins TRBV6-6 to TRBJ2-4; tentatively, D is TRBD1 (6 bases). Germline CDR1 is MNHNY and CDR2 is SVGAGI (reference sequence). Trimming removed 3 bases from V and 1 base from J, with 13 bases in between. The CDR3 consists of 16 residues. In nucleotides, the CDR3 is TGTGCCAGCAGTTATTTACAGGGAACGGCCAAAAACATTCAGTACTTC. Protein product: CASSYLQGTAKNIQYF.

The CDR3 DNA reads TGTGCCAGCAGCCCAAGGGCCGGGGGGCCCTACAATGAGCAGTTCTTC. Protein: CASSPRAGGPYNEQFF. This rearrangement joins TRBV7-2 to TRBJ2-1, with TRBD2 as a possible D gene (7 bases). This CDR3 is 16 amino acids long. Germline V CDR1 and CDR2: SGHTA, FQGNSA. Trimming stripped 5 bases from V and 2 bases from J, with 16 bases between.

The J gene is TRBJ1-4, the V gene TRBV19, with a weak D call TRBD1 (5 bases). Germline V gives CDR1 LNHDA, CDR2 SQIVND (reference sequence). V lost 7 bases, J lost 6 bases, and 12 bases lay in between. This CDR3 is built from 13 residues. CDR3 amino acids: CASNVPGDEKLFF. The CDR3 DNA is TGTGCCAGTAATGTCCCGGGGGATGAAAAACTGTTTTTT.

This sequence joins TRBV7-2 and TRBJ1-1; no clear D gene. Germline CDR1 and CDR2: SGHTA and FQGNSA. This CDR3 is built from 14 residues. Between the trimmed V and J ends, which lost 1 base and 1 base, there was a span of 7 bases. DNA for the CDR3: TGTGCCAGCAGCTTAGGCCCGAGGAACACTGAAGCTTTCTTT. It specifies CASSLGPRNTEAFF.